Following are 16 T cell receptor beta chains from one sample sequenced in a study of response to subunit inactivated influenza vaccine. TCRdb re-derived calls from the RT-PCR reads in MiXCR, one entry per CDR3 protein. Of 450,000 to 700,000 distinct CDR3 sequences in the sample, 14% were seen once. The material sequenced was PBMCs from blood, taken less than 13 days after vaccination. These receptors came from a man aged 50 or older who received an inactivated influenza vaccine.

The rearrangement links TRBV10-3 to TRBJ2-3; D may be TRBD2 (7 bases). Trimming stripped 11 bases from V and 6 bases from J, with 21 bases between. CDR1 ENHRY and CDR2 SYGVKD come from the germline V gene. This CDR3 region has 14 residues. CDR3 nucleotides: TGTGCCGGCAAAGGGGGGGGGCTGTGGGATACGCAGTATTTT. It specifies CAGKGGGLWDTQYF.

The V call is TRBV5-3, the J call TRBJ2-6; TRBD2 matches at 8 bases. TRBV5-3 is flagged as an ORF with uncertain function. This CDR3 contains 19 residues. J was trimmed by 0 bases and V by 0 bases; bases with no gene match: 8. The CDR3 region is CARSLGALAGSSGANVLTF. CDR3 sequence (DNA): TGTGCCAGAAGCTTGGGAGCTCTAGCGGGTAGCTCTGGGGCCAACGTCCTGACTTTC.

This chain uses TRBV7-2 with TRBJ1-4, with 7 positions matching TRBD1. V shed 5 bases, J shed 5 bases, and the junction held 11 bases outside the gene matches. The V gene's germline CDR1 is SGHTA and CDR2 FQGNSA. The CDR3 has 16 amino acids. The CDR3 loop is CASSLAGTALNEKLFF. Here the CDR3 DNA reads TGTGCCAGCAGCCTGGCCGGGACAGCCTTAAATGAAAAACTGTTTTTT.

This clonotype was seen many times. This chain connects TRBV6-2 or TRBV6-3 to TRBJ2-1; maybe TRBD2 (6 bases). CDR1 is MNHEY and CDR2 is SVGEGT in the germline V gene. With 6 bases removed from V and 1 base from J, the gap between germline ends came to 10 bases. The CDR3 length is 14 residues. DNA of the CDR3: TGTGCCAGCAGCTACGGGGGTTCCTACAATGAGCAGTTCTTC. It yields the protein CASSYGGSYNEQFF.

The chain couples TRBV6-5 to TRBJ2-7; D perhaps matches TRBD2 (5 bases). Germline V CDR1 and CDR2: MNHEY, SVGAGI. The V gene lost 2 bases and the J gene lost 3 bases, with 8 bases spanning the gap. The CDR3 has 13 residues. As DNA, the CDR3 is TGTGCCAGCAGTTACGTCAGCGGCTACGAGCAGTACTTC. This codes for CASSYVSGYEQYF.

In this sample, this clonotype turned up a few times. The V call is TRBV7-6, the J call TRBJ2-1; the D gene could be TRBD1 or TRBD2 (5 bases each). Germline-derived CDR1 and CDR2 are SGHVS and FNYEAQ. The CDR3 has 14 amino acids. V shed 1 base and J shed 9 bases, with 13 bases lying between them. The CDR3 DNA is TGTGCCAGCAGCTTAGAGGGACGAAATGGTGAGCAGTTCTTC. This codes for CASSLEGRNGEQFF.

V is TRBV20-1 and J is TRBJ2-7; 14 nucleotides agree with TRBD2. Germline CDR1 is DFQATT and CDR2 is SNEGSKA (reference sequence). Trimming took 6 bases from V and 2 from J; bases not matched to a gene: 3. CDR3 length: 14 amino acids. In DNA, the CDR3 is TGCAGTGCGGGGACTAGCGGGAGACCCTACGAGCAGTACTTC. Translation: CSAGTSGRPYEQYF.

This clonotype came up a few times. The chain links TRBV5-1 to TRBJ2-2; D gene unclear. CDR1 is SGHRS, CDR2 YFSETQ, per germline. The CDR3 covers 17 residues. V lost 0 bases and J 0 bases, leaving 12 bases between the germline ends. The CDR3 nucleotides are TGCGCCAGCAGCTTGGCCCTACAGACCGCGAACACCGGGGAGCTGTTTTTT. Translation gives CASSLALQTANTGELFF.

This sequence joins TRBV6-1 and TRBJ2-7; 7 bases are shared with TRBD1. The germline gives CDR1 MNHNS, CDR2 SASEGT. Trimming cost V 7 bases and J 0 bases; bases outside gene matches: 6. This CDR3 region has 14 residues. This CDR3 is CASKWTGSSYEQYF. As DNA, the CDR3 is TGTGCCAGCAAATGGACAGGCAGCTCCTACGAGCAGTACTTC.

V usage is TRBV10-3 and J usage is TRBJ1-6; D possibly corresponds to TRBD1 (6 bases). The CDR3 spans 13 residues. Germline V gene sequence: CDR1 ENHRY, CDR2 SYGVKD. V lost 6 bases, J lost 7 bases, and 10 bases lay in between. The CDR3 DNA reads as TGTGCCATCAGCACGGACAGAAATTCACCCCTCCACTTT. It specifies CAISTDRNSPLHF.

The rearrangement links TRBV20-1 to TRBJ2-3; 7 bases are a match to TRBD2. The CDR3 has 15 amino acids. The germline gives CDR1 DFQATT, CDR2 SNEGSKA (reference sequence). With 1 base clipped from V and 3 bases from J, the junction kept 7 bases outside the gene matches. Written as DNA, the CDR3 is TGCAGTGCTAGAGGGGGGGGTTATCTAACAGATACGCAGTATTTT. Amino acids: CSARGGGYLTDTQYF.

The sample holds a few counts of this clonotype. V is TRBV5-1 and J is TRBJ2-2, with D possibly being TRBD2 (5 bases). Trimming took off 4 bases at V and 7 bases at J, with 17 bases between the two ends. The CDR3 loop spans 15 amino acids. Per germline, CDR1 SGHRS and CDR2 YFSETQ. The CDR3 region is CASSHRPGVDGELFF. As DNA, the CDR3 is TGCGCCAGCAGCCACCGTCCCGGGGTGGACGGGGAGCTGTTTTTT. The complete variable domain, with remaining parts taken from reference TRBV5-1 and TRBJ2-2, reads KAGVTQTPRYLIKTRGQQVTLSCSPISGHRSVSWYQQTPGQGLQFLFEYFSETQRNKGNFPGRFSGRQFSNSRSEMNVSTLELGDSALYLCASSHRPGVDGELFFGEGSRLTVL.

This clonotype has just a few counts. This sequence joins TRBV6-6 and TRBJ2-3; D is unclear. The CDR3 sequence is 12 residues long. Germline V gene data show CDR1 as MNHNY and CDR2 as SVGAGI (reference sequence). V gave up 7 bases and J gave up 0 bases, with 5 bases separating them. CDR3: CASKASTDTQYF. The DNA for the CDR3 is TGTGCCAGCAAAGCGAGCACAGATACGCAGTATTTT.

The chain recombines TRBV24-1 with TRBJ2-7, with D unclear. Germline V gene lookup returns CDR1 KGHDR and CDR2 SFDVKD. The CDR3 spans 13 residues. Trimming pared 6 bases from V and 1 base from J, leaving 9 bases between. DNA of the CDR3: TGTGCCACCAGTCCCCGGGCTTCCTACGAGCAGTACTTC. The encoded protein is CATSPRASYEQYF.

J is TRBJ2-3 and V is TRBV11-2; tentative D call: TRBD2 (7 bases). The V gene's germline CDR1 is SGHAT and CDR2 FQNNGV. Trimming cost V 5 bases and J 4 bases, with 16 bases left between them. The CDR3 sequence is 15 residues long. The CDR3 DNA is TGTGCCAGCAGCCCGCGGGGGCGCGGGGCAGATACGCAGTATTTT. Translated, it gives CASSPRGRGADTQYF.

The rearrangement uses TRBV10-3 and TRBJ2-1; 9 nucleotides agree with TRBD2. The CDR3 totals 17 residues. Germline V gives CDR1 ENHRY, CDR2 SYGVKD. The trim removed 4 bases at V and 7 bases at J, leaving 14 bases unmatched. The CDR3 loop is CAISVGEAGGPYNEQFF. The CDR3 DNA follows: TGTGCCATCAGTGTTGGCGAGGCGGGGGGGCCTTATAATGAGCAGTTCTTC.